There are many counts of the clone carrying this TCR beta chain. Its antigen remains unknown. None of the patients had undergone any treatment ahead of thyroid surgery. These data originate in a study of metastatic and nonmetastatic thyroid tumors. Study in general: Repertoires of blood and of tissue (tumor or nodule) from malignant and benign thyroid patients were compared. General study findings and limits: Significantly higher TCR beta diversity was reportedly seen in malignant thyroid tumors than benign nodules, in blood and tumor.

There are 13 residues in the CDR3. The trim removed 6 bases at V and 6 bases at J, leaving 7 bases unmatched. Germline V gene sequence: CDR1 DFQATT, CDR2 SNEGSKA (reference sequence). Authors' data handling: To classify distant metastasis in papillary thyroid cancer, a model was built from CDR3 differences across clinicopathological groups. TCRdb re-clonotyped the PCR reads through MiXCR. The V and J calls follow TCRdb's processing rather than the paper's. In the table there are roughly 30,000 clones, about 32% of which are singletons. The chain combines TRBV20-1 with TRBJ2-7; 11 bases align to TRBD1. This receptor was obtained from a female donor with papillary thyroid cancer or a benign thyroid nodule (not recorded which). Some clones in this sample may be carry-over from other donors' samples. The sequenced material came from blood. The CDR3 sequence: CSAPGQGASEQYF. The CDR3 DNA reads TGCAGTGCCCCCGGACAGGGGGCCAGCGAGCAGTACTTC.